This note documents a single TCR beta chain sequence. The source of the sample is a study of blood T cell repertoires in COVID-19. Profiled with immunoSEQ multiplex PCR; TCRdb holds only in-frame clones, not every one. The sample carries a few hundred thousand clones, about nine tenths recorded once. The source material was PBMCs or T cells enriched from blood (not recorded which). The sequence was collected from a woman in her forties who had been exposed to COVID-19.

CDR3 region: CASSSGTGYPEAFF. CDR3 nucleotide sequence: TGTGCCAGCAGCTCCGGGACAGGGTACCCAGAAGCTTTCTTT. This chain joins TRBV25-1 and TRBJ1-1; 9 bases agree with TRBD1. The germline V gene has CDR1 MGHDK and CDR2 SYGVNS. The CDR3 spans 14 residues. V lost 6 bases, J lost 8 bases, and 10 bases stayed unmatched.